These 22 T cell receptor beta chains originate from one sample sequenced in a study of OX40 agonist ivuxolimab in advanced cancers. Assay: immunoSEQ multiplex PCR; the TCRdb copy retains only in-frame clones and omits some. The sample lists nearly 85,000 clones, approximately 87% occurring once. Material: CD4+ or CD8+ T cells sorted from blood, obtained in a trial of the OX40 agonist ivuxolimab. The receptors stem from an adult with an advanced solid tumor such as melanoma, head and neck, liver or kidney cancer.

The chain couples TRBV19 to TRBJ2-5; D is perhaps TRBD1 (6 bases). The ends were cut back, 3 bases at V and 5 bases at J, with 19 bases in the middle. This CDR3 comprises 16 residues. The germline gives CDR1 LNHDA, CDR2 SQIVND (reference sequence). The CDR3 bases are TGTGCCAGTAGTATCCTCTGGGGGCAGGGGAAGGAGACCCAGTACTTC. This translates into CASSILWGQGKETQYF.

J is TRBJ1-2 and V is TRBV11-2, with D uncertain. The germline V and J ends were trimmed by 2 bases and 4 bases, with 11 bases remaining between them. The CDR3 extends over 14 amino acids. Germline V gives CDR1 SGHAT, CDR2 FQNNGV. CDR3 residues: CASSLSPIGYGYTF. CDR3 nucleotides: TGTGCCAGCAGCTTATCCCCGATCGGCTATGGCTACACCTTC.

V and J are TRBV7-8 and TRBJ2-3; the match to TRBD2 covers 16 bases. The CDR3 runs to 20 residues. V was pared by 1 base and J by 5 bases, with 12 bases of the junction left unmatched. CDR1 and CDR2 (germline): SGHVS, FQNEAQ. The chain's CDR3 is CASSLGPGLAGGALGDTQYF. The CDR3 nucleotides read TGTGCCAGCAGCTTAGGACCGGGACTAGCGGGGGGGGCCTTAGGAGATACGCAGTATTTT.

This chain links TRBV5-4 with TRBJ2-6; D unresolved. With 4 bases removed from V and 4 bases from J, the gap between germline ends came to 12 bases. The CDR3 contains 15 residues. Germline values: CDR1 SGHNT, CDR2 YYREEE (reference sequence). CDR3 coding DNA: TGTGCCAGCAGCGTGACCCGAACAGGGGCCAACGTCCTGACTTTC. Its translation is CASSVTRTGANVLTF.

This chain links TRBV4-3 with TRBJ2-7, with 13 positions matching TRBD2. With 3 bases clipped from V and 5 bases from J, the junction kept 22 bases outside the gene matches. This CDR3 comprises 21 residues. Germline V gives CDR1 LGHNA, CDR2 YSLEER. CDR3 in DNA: TGCGCCAGCAGCCAGGGTTTAGGAAGACTAGCGGGGGGCCTAAGGAACCACGAGCAGTACTTC. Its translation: CASSQGLGRLAGGLRNHEQYF.

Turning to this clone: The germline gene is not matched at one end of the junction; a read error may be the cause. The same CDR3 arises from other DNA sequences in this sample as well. CDR3 DNA: TGTGCTAGCAGCTTAGTAGGGACCGACATTTACCCCTCGGGTAGCAATCAGCCCCAGCATTTT. It yields the protein CASSLVGTDIYPSGSNQPQHF. The chain joins TRBV7-7 to TRBJ1-5, with D possibly matching TRBD1 (5 bases). The CDR3 spans 21 residues. Germline V gene lookup returns CDR1 SSHAT and CDR2 FNYEAQ (reference sequence).

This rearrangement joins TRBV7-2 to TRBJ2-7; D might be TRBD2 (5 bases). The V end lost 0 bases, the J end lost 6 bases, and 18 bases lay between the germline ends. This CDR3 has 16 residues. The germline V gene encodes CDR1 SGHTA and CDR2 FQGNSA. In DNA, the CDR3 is TGTGCCAGCAGCTTAGCGTTGACTAACCGAGCTTCCGAGCAGTACTTC. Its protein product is CASSLALTNRASEQYF. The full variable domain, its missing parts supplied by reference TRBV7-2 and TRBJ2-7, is GAGVSQSPSNKVTEKGKDVELRCDPISGHTALYWYRQSLGQGLEFLIYFQGNSAPDKSGLPSDRFSAERTGGSVSTLTIQRTQQEDSAVYLCASSLALTNRASEQYFGPGTRLTVT.

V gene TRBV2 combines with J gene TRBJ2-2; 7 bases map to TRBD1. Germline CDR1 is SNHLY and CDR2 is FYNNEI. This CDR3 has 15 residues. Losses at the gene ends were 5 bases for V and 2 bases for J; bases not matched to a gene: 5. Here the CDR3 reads CASSTGTVNTGELFF. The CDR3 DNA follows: TGTGCCAGCAGTACCGGGACAGTCAACACCGGGGAGCTGTTTTTT.

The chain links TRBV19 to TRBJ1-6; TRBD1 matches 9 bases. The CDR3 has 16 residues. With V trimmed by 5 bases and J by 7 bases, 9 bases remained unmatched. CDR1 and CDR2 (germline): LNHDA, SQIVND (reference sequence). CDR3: CASSDPGQGRNSPLHF. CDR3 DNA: TGTGCCAGTAGTGATCCGGGACAGGGTAGGAATTCACCCCTCCACTTT.

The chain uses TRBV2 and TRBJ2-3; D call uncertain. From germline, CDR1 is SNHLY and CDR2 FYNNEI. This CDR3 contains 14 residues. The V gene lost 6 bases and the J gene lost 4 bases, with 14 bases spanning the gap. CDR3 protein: CASSYPGAADTQYF. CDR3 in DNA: TGTGCCAGCAGCTATCCAGGTGCCGCAGATACGCAGTATTTT.

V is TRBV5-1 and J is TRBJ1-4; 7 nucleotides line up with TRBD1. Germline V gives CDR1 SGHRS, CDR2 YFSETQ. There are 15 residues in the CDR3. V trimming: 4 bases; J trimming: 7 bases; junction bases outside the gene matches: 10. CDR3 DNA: TGCGCCAGCAGCGTCTCAGGGGGGATAAGTGAAAAACTGTTTTTT. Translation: CASSVSGGISEKLFF.

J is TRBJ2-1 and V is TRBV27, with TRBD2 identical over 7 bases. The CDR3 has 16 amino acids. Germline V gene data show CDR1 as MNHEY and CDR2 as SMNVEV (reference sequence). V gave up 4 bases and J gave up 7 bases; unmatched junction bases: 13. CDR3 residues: CASSYASGSARNEQFF. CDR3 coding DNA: TGTGCCAGCAGTTATGCTAGCGGATCAGCTCGGAATGAGCAGTTCTTC.

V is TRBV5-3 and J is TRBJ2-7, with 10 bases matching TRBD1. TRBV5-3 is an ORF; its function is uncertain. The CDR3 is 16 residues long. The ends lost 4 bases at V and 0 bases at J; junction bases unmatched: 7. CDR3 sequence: CARSPRDRGSSYEQYF. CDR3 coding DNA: TGTGCCAGAAGCCCAAGGGACAGGGGTAGCTCCTACGAGCAGTACTTC.

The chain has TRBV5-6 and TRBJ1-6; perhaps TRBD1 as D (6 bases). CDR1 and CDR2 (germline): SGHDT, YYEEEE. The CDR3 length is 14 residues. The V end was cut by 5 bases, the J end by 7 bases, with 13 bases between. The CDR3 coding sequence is TGTGCCAGCAGTTTTGGGGGGGGCAATTCACCCCTCCACTTT. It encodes CASSFGGGNSPLHF.

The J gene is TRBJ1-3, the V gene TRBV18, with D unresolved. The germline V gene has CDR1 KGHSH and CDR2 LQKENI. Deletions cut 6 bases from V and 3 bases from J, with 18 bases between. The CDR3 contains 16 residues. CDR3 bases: TGTGCCAGCTCCCCGAGGGCACCCGCGGTTGGAAACACCATATATTTT. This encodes CASSPRAPAVGNTIYF.

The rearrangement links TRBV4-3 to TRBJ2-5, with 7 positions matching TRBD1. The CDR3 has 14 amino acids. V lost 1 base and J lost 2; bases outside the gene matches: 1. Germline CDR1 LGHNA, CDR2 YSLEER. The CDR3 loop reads CASSQGTGQETQYF. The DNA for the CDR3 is TGCGCCAGCAGCCAAGGGACAGGACAAGAGACCCAGTACTTC.

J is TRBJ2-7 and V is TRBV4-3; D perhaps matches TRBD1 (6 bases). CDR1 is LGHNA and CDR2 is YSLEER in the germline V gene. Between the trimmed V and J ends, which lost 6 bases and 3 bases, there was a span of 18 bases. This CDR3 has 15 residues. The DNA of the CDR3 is TGCGCCAGCAGGTACGCGTTGGGGGACAACTACGAGCAGTACTTC. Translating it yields CASRYALGDNYEQYF.

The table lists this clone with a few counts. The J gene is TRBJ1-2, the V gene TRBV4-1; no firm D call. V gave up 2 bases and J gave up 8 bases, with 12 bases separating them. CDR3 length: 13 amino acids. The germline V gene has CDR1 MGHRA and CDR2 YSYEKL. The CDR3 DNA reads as TGCGCCAGCAGCCAACAGGCGCGGTACGGCTACACCTTC. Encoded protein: CASSQQARYGYTF.

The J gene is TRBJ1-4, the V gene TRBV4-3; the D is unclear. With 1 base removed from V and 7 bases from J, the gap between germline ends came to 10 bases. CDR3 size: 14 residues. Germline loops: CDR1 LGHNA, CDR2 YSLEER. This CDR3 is CASSQGQQAEKLFF. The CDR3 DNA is TGCGCCAGCAGCCAAGGGCAGCAGGCTGAAAAACTGTTTTTT.

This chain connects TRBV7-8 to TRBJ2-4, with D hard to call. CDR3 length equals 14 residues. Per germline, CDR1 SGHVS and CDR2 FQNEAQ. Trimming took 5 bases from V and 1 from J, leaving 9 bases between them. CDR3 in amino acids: CASSLRWAKNIQYF. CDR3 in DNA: TGTGCCAGCAGCCTTAGATGGGCCAAAAACATTCAGTACTTC.

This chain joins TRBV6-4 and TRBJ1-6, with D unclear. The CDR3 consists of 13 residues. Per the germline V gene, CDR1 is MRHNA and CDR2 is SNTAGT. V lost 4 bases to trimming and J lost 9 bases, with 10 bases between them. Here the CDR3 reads CASSVDQGSPLHF. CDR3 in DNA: TGTGCCAGCAGTGTTGACCAAGGTTCACCCCTCCACTTT.

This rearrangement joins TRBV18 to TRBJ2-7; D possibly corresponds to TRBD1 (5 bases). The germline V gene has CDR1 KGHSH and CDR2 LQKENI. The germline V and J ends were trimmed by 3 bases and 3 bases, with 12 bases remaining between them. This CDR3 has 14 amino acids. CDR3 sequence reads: CASSPGPGIYEQYF. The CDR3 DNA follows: TGTGCCAGCTCACCCGGCCCAGGGATCTACGAGCAGTACTTC.